The clone carrying this T cell receptor (beta chain) was picked up one time. No antigen is known for it. The source of the sample is a study of T cells in pancreatic ductal adenocarcinoma. General observations from the study: Unique clonotypes were about 8-fold more numerous in blood than in tumor.

Surgery without prior neoadjuvant therapy was the treatment of the selected pancreatic ductal adenocarcinoma patients. The trim removed 3 bases at V and 1 base at J, leaving 13 bases unmatched. CDR3 length equals 18 residues. CDR1 and CDR2 from the germline V gene are KGHSH and LQKENI. Method: immunoSEQ multiplex PCR; TCRdb's copy keeps in-frame clones and lacks some. This sample carries about 97,000 clones, 90% to 95% of them seen once, and the ten largest clones take approximately 3.1%. The chain joins TRBV18 to TRBJ2-5, with 8 bases identical to TRBD1. Sequencing was performed on PBMCs. The TCR originated in a human donor with pancreatic ductal adenocarcinoma. CDR3 in DNA: TGTGCCAGCTCACCGAATCGGGGGACAGGCCCCTTCCAAGAGACCCAGTACTTC. It is translated as CASSPNRGTGPFQETQYF.